Listed below are T cell receptor beta chains from one sample, sequenced in a study of shared clonotypes between healthy human individuals. The table came from immunoSEQ multiplex PCR; TCRdb's copy has only in-frame clones and leaves some out. The sample has 150,000 to 200,000 clones; over 85% are singletons. The sequenced sample was naive CD4+ T cells sorted from blood. The receptor set was obtained from a woman between 25 and 40 years old in good health. The CDR3 runs from the conserved cysteine through the conserved F or W. The D gene is left open where the match is weak. Only part of the rows carry a size: once, few, many, or a class if the clone is expanded.

. | TRBJ1-4 | TRBV19 | . | CASSEQSSTNEKLFF | TGTGCCAGTAGTGAACAATCCTCAACTAATGAAAAACTGTTTTTT
. | TRBJ1-3 | TRBV4-1 | . | CASKSLGIGNTIYF | TGCGCCAGCAAGTCGCTCGGGATTGGAAACACCATATATTTT
. | TRBJ1-2 | TRBV6-1 | TRBD1 | CASSDWDRDGYTF | TGTGCCAGCAGTGATTGGGACAGGGATGGCTACACCTTC
. | TRBJ2-7 | TRBV11-2 | TRBD2 | CASSPGTRNEQYF | TGTGCCAGCAGCCCCGGGACTAGGAACGAGCAGTACTTC
. | TRBJ2-7 | TRBV11-2 | TRBD2 | CASSFFRAGLVSYEQYF | TGTGCCAGCAGCTTTTTCCGAGCGGGATTGGTCTCCTACGAGCAGTACTTC
once | TRBJ1-1 | TRBV5-1 | TRBD1 | CASSERQGANTEAFF | TGCGCCAGCAGCGAACGACAGGGGGCGAACACTGAAGCTTTCTTT
. | TRBJ2-5 | TRBV18 | TRBD2 | CASSPRPTSGGQETQYF | TGTGCCAGCTCGCCTCGACCCACTAGCGGGGGGCAAGAGACCCAGTACTTC
. | TRBJ2-7 | TRBV4-1 | . | CASSHVGTVSSYEQYF | TGCGCCAGCAGCCACGTCGGGACGGTGAGCTCCTACGAGCAGTACTTC
. | TRBJ1-5 | TRBV27 | . | CASSFYNNQPQHF | TGTGCCAGCAGTTTTTACAATAATCAGCCCCAGCATTTT
. | TRBJ1-2 | TRBV21-1 | . | CASSRQGTNYGYTF | TGTGCCAGCAGCAGACAGGGGACTAACTATGGCTACACCTTC
. | TRBJ2-1 | TRBV6-5 | . | CASSYTSNNEQFF | TGTGCCAGCAGTTACACTAGCAACAATGAGCAGTTCTTC
. | TRBJ2-1 | TRBV6-6 | . | CASSYTSVWEQFF | TGTGCCAGCAGTTATACCTCGGTGTGGGAGCAGTTCTTC
once | TRBJ2-7 | TRBV30 | TRBD2 | CAWRTGTSVSYEQYF | TGTGCCTGGAGGACCGGGACTAGCGTATCCTACGAGCAGTACTTC
. | TRBJ2-7 | TRBV11-2 | . | CASSLVHGRGIEQYF | TGTGCCAGCAGCTTAGTCCATGGGCGCGGCATCGAGCAGTACTTC
. | TRBJ1-1 | TRBV5-1 | . | CASSLGRNTEAFF | TGCGCCAGCAGCTTAGGCAGGAACACTGAAGCTTTCTTT
. | TRBJ2-2 | TRBV2 | . | CASSDRAFNTGELFF | TGTGCCAGCAGTGATAGGGCTTTTAACACCGGGGAGCTGTTTTTT
. | TRBJ1-5 | TRBV28 | TRBD1 | CASSSPRIQGGATFSNQPQHF | TGTGCCAGCAGTTCTCCCCGCATACAGGGGGGGGCTACCTTTAGCAATCAGCCCCAGCATTTT
. | TRBJ2-5 | TRBV7-6 | TRBD2 | CASSLPSGTGEQYF | TGTGCCAGCAGCTTACCCAGCGGGACTGGGGAGCAGTACTTC
. | TRBJ1-3 | TRBV2 | . | CASSEMNSGNTIYF | TGTGCCAGCAGTGAGATGAACTCTGGAAACACCATATATTTT